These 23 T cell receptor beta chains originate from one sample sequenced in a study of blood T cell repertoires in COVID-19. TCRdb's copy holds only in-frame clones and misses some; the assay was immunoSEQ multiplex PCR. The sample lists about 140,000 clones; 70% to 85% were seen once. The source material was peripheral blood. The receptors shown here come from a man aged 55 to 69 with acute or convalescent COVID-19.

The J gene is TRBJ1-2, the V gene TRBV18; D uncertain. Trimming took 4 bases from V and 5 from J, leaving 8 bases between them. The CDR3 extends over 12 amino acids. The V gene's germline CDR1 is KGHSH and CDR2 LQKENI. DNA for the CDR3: TGTGCCAGCTCACTACGGGATTATGGCTACACCTTC. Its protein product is CASSLRDYGYTF. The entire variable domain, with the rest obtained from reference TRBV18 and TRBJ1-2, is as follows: NAGVMQNPRHLVRRRGQEARLRCSPMKGHSHVYWYRQLPEEGLKFMVYLQKENIIDESGMPKERFSAEFPKEGPSILRIQQVVRGDSAAYFCASSLRDYGYTFGSGTRLTVV.

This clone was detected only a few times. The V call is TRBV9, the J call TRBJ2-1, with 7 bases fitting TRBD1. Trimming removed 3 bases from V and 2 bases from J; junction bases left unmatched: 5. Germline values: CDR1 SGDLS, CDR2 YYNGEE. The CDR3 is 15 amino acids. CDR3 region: CASSEGTVAYNEQFF. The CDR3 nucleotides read TGTGCCAGCAGCGAGGGGACAGTTGCCTACAATGAGCAGTTCTTC.

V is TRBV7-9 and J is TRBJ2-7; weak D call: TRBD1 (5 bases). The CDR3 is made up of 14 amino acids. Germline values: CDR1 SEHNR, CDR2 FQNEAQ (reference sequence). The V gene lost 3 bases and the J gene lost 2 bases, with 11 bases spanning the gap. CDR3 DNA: TGTGCCAGCAGCTTCCTCAGGGTAACCTACGAGCAGTACTTC. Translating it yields CASSFLRVTYEQYF.

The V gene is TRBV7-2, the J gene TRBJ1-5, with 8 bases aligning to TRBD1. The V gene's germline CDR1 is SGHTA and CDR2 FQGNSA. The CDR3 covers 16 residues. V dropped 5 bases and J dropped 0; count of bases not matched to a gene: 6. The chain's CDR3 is CASSDQGAASNQPQHF. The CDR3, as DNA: TGTGCCAGCAGCGATCAGGGGGCCGCTAGCAATCAGCCCCAGCATTTT.

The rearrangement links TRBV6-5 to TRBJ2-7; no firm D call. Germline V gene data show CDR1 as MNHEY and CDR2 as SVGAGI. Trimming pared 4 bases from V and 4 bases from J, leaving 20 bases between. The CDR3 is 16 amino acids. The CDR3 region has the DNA TGTGCCAGCAGTTCCCCTAGACGGGTCGGGTCGTACGAGCAGTACTTC. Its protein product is CASSSPRRVGSYEQYF.

CDR3 loop: CASSRTGPNGYTF. CDR3 coding DNA: TGTGCCAGCAGCCGGACAGGGCCGAATGGCTACACCTTC. The chain combines TRBV3-1 (or the pseudogene TRBV3-2) with TRBJ1-2, with TRBD1 identical over 8 bases. V gave up 4 bases and J gave up 6 bases; unmatched junction bases: 4. The CDR3 is 13 amino acids. The germline V gene has CDR1 LGHDT and CDR2 YNNKEL (reference sequence).

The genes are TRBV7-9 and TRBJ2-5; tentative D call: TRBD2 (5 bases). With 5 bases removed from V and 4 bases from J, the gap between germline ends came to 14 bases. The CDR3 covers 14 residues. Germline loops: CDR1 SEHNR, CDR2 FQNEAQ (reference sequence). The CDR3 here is CASSLGRTRETQYF. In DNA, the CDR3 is TGTGCCAGCAGCCTTGGACGGACTCGAGAGACCCAGTACTTC.

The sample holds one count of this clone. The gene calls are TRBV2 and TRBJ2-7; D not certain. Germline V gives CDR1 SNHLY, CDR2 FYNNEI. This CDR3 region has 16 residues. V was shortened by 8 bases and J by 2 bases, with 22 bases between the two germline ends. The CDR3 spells CASQVSDATRPYEQYF. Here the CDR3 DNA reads TGTGCCAGCCAGGTTTCAGACGCCACTCGCCCCTACGAGCAGTACTTC.

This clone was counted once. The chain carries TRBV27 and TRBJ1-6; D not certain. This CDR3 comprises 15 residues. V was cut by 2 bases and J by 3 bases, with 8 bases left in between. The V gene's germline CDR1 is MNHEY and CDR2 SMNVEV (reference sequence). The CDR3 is CASSLTRDYNSPLHF. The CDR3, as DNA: TGTGCCAGCAGTTTAACGCGGGACTATAATTCACCCCTCCACTTT.

In DNA, the CDR3 is TGCGCCAGCAGCGCGGGACAGGGAGCGACTAATTCACCCCTCCACTTT. Translating it yields CASSAGQGATNSPLHF. This rearrangement joins TRBV5-1 to TRBJ1-6; 9 nucleotides match TRBD1. Germline loops: CDR1 SGHRS, CDR2 YFSETQ. The junction had 8 bases not matched to a gene; V was cut back by 4 bases and J by 6 bases. CDR3 length equals 16 residues. The full variable domain, with the rest looked up from reference TRBV5-1 and TRBJ1-6, is KAGVTQTPRYLIKTRGQQVTLSCSPISGHRSVSWYQQTPGQGLQFLFEYFSETQRNKGNFPGRFSGRQFSNSRSEMNVSTLELGDSALYLCASSAGQGATNSPLHFGNGTRLTVT.

The CDR3 bases are TGTGCCACCAGCAGAGACAGGGAAGTAATCTACGAGCAGTACTTC. Residues: CATSRDREVIYEQYF. This chain connects TRBV15 to TRBJ2-7, with D possibly matching TRBD1 (5 bases). From germline, CDR1 is LNHNV and CDR2 YYDKDF (reference sequence). The V end was cut by 0 bases, the J end by 3 bases, with 12 bases between. The CDR3 runs to 15 residues.

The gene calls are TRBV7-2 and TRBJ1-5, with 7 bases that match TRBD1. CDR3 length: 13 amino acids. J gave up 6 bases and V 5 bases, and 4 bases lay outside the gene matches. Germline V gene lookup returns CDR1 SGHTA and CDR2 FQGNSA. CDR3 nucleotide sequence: TGTGCCAGCAGCACCGACAGGGCTCAGCCCCAGCATTTT. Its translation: CASSTDRAQPQHF.

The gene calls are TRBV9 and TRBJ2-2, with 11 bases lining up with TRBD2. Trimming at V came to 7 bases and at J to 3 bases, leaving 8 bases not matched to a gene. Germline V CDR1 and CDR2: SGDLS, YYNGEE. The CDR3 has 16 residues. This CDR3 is CASRTSGSYHTGELFF. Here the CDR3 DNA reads TGTGCCAGCCGTACTAGCGGGAGTTACCACACCGGGGAGCTGTTTTTT. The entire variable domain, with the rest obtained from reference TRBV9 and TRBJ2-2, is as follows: DSGVTQTPKHLITATGQRVTLRCSPRSGDLSVYWYQQSLDQGLQFLIQYYNGEERAKGNILERFSAQQFPDLHSELNLSSLELGDSALYFCASRTSGSYHTGELFFGEGSRLTVL.

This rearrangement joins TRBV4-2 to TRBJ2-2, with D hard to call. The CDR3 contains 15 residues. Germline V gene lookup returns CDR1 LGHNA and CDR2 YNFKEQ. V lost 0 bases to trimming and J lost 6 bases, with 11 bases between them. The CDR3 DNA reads TGTGCCAGCAGCCAAGATCCGCAAGGAGCCGGGGAGCTGTTTTTT. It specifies CASSQDPQGAGELFF.

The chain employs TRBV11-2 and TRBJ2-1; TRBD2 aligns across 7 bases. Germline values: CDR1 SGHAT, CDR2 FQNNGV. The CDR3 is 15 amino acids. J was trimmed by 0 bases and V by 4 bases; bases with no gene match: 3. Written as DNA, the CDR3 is TGTGCCAGCAGCTATCTAGCGGCCTCCTACAATGAGCAGTTCTTC. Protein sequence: CASSYLAASYNEQFF.

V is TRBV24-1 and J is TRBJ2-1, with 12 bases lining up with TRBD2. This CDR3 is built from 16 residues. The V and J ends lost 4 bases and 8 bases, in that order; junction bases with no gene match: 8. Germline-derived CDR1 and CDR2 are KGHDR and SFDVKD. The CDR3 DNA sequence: TGTGCCACCAGTGACCCCGGACTAGCGGGATGGGATGAGCAGTTCTTC. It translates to CATSDPGLAGWDEQFF.

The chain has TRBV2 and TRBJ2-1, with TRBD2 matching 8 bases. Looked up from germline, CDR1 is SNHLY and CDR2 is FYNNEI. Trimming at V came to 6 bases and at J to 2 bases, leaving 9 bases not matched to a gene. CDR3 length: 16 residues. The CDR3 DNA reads TGTGCCAGCAGCCGAGAACCGGGACTAGCCTACAATGAGCAGTTCTTC. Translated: CASSREPGLAYNEQFF.

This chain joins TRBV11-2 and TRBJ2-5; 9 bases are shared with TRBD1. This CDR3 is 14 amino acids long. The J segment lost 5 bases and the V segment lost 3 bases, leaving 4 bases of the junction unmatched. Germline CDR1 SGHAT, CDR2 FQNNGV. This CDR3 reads CASSFFGTGETQYF. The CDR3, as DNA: TGTGCCAGCAGCTTTTTTGGGACAGGGGAGACCCAGTACTTC.

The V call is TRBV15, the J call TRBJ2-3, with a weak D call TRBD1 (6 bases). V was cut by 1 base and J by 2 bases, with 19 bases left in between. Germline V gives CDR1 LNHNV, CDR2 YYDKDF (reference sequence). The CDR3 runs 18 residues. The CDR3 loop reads CATSRGPASGEYTDTQYF. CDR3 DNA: TGTGCCACCAGCAGAGGTCCCGCCTCAGGGGAGTACACAGATACGCAGTATTTT.

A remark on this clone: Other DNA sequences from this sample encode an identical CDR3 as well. The CDR3: CASSLSVSTEAFF. The CDR3 nucleotides are TGTGCCAGCAGTTTATCGGTCAGCACTGAAGCTTTCTTT. This chain connects TRBV27 to TRBJ1-1; D remains unclear. The V end was cut by 0 bases, the J end by 4 bases, with 6 bases between. Germline V CDR1 and CDR2: MNHEY, SMNVEV (reference sequence). The CDR3 loop spans 13 amino acids.

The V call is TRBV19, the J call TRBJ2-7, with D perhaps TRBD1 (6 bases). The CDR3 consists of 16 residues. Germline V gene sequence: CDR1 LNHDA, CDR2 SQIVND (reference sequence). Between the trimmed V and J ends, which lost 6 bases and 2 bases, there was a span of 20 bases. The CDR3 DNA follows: TGTGCCAGTAGCAGGGGTCAAGGACGTTGGCCCTACGAGCAGTACTTC. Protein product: CASSRGQGRWPYEQYF.

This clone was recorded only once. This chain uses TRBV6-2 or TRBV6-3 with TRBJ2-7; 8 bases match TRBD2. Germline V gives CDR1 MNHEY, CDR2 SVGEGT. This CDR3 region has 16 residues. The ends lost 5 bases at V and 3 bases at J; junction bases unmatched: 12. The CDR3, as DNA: TGTGCCAGCAGTGGGGGCGCGGCTAGCGGGCTCTACGAGCAGTACTTC. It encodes CASSGGAASGLYEQYF.

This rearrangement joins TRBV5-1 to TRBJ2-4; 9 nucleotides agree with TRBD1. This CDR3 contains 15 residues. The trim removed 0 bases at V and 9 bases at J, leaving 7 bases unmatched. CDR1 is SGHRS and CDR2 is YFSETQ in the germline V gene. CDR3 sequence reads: CASSLAGTGIGIQYF. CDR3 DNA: TGCGCCAGCAGCTTGGCCGGGACAGGGATTGGCATTCAGTACTTC. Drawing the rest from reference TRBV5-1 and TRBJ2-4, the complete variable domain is KAGVTQTPRYLIKTRGQQVTLSCSPISGHRSVSWYQQTPGQGLQFLFEYFSETQRNKGNFPGRFSGRQFSNSRSEMNVSTLELGDSALYLCASSLAGTGIGIQYFGAGTRLSVL.